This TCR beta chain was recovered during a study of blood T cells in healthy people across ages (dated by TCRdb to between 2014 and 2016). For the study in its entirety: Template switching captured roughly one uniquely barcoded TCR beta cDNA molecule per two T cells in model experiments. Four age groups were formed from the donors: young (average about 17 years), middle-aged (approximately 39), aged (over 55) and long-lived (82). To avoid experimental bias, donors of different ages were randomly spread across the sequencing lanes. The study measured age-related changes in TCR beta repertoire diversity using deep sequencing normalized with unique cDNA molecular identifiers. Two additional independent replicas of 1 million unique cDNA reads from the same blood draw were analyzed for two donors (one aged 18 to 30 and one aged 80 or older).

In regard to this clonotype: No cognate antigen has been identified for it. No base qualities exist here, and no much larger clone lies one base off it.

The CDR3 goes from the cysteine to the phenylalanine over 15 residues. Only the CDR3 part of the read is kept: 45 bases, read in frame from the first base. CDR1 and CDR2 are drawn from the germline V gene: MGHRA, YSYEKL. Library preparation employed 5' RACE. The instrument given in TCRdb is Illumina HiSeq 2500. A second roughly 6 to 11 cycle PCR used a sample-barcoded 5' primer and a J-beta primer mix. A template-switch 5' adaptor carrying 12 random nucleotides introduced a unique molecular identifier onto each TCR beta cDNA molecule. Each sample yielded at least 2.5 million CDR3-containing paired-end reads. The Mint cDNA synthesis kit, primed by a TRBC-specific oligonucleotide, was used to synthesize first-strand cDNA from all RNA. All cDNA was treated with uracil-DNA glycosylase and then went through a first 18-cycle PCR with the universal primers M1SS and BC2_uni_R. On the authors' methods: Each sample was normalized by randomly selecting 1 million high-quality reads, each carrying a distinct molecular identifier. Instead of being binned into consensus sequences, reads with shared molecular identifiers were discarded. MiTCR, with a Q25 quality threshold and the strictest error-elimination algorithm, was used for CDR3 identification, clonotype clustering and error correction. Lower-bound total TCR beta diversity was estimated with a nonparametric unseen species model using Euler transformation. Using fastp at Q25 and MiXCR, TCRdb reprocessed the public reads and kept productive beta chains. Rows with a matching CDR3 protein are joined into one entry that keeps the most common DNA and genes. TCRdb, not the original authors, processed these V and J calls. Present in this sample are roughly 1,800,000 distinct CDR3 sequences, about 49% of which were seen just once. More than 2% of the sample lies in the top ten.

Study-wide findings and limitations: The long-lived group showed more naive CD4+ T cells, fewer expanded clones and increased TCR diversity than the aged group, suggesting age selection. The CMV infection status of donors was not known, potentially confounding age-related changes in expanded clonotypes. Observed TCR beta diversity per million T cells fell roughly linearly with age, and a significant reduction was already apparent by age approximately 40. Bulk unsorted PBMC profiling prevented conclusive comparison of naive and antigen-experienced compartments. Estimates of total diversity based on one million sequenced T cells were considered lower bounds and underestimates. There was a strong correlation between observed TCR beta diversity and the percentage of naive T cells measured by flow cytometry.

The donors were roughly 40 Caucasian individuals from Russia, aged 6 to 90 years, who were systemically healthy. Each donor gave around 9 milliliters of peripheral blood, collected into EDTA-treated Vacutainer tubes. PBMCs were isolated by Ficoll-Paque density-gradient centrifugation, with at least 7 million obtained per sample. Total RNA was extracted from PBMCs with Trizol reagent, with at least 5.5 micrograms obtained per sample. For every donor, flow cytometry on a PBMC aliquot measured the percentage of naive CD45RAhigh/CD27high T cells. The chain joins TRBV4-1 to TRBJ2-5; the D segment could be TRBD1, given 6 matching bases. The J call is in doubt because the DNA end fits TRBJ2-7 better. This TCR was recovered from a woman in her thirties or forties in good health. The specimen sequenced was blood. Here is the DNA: TGCGCCAGCAGCGAAGGGGACACCCTTACCTACGAGCAGTACTTC. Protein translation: CASSEGDTLTYEQYF.